This paragraph covers one TCR beta chain sequence. Its antigen specificity is not known. No base-level quality is on record; no much larger clone is a single base apart. TCRbeta CDR3 regions were amplified from genomic DNA using the immunoSEQ Assay, a bias-controlled multiplex PCR. Under the source paper's analysis protocol: The number of nucleated cells in each sample was estimated by amplification of reference gene primers within the assay. To quantify the absolute abundance of each unique TCRbeta CDR3 rearrangement, sequence reads were collapsed and filtered. For each sample, productive Simpson clonality was calculated as the square root of Simpson's diversity index across productive rearrangements. In TCRdb, the immuneACCESS table is reduced to in-frame sequences with V and J assigned. These tables do not hold every clone; where another copy was compared, an unresolved V gene accounts for under half, and the others remain unexplained. V and J calls and clone size are copied from that table; D and trimming were computed from the DNA. The sample records approximately 290,000 clones, approximately 84% of which are singletons. The ten biggest clones cover more than 15% of the sample.

The sample originates from a study of blood T cell repertoires in COVID-19 (dated by TCRdb to 2019 to 2021). Looking at the study overall: Samples from collaborators originated in the United States, Italy and Spain and spanned both the acute and convalescent phases of COVID-19. Where available, HLA class I and class II types were taken from metadata supplied by the sample provider and were not determined by assay-based typing. Deeply sampled blood TCRbeta repertoires from subjects exposed to, actively infected with, or recovered from COVID-19 were included in the dataset. The samples were drawn from the first 160 participants of the ongoing ImmuneRACE study and from over a thousand subjects provided by 6 global collaborators. The material from the prospective study consisted of cDNA or gDNA derived from T cells, B-cell-depleted T cells, or PBMCs. The repertoires were released in a freely available public database intended as a resource for research on the immune response to SARS-CoV-2. Nearly every sample came with metadata listing a de-identified subject ID, COVID-19 status, age in years and sex. Points the paper makes about the study in general: Clinical and demographic metadata were provided uncurated, with the amount varying by source and participant.

The germline V gene specifies MNHNS as CDR1 and SASEGT as CDR2. Taken from cysteine to phenylalanine, the CDR3 has 12 residues. Just the 36-base CDR3 DNA is kept, in frame starting at base 1. V gives up 6 bases and J gives up 8 bases, and the segment between their germline ends measures 13 bases. One collaborating source in Seattle enrolled patients while the patients were actively infected and followed the patients over time throughout the course of disease. The collaborating institutions used their own protocols to collect whole blood in K2EDTA tubes. For TCRbeta analysis, collaborators shipped samples in one of three forms: frozen whole blood, isolated PBMCs, or DNA extracted from either of those sample types.

This receptor was taken from a person aged 65 to 79 with COVID-19, enrolled during active disease. The sample comprised peripheral blood. This sequence uses TRBV6-1 and TRBJ1-2; a tentative D call is TRBD1 (5 bases match). The sequence in DNA is TGTGCCAGCAGCTTCGGGGGGGACGGCTACACCTTC. Translated, it reads CASSFGGDGYTF.